These 8 T cell receptor beta chains were all obtained from the same sample, sequenced in a study of control samples from healthy donors and cancer patients. Profiled with immunoSEQ multiplex PCR; TCRdb holds only in-frame clones, not every one. The sample contains around 130,000 clones, over 85% of which appear only once. Material: PBMCs. These receptor sequences come from a middle-aged man with head and neck cancer.

This clone occurred once. The J gene is TRBJ1-5, the V gene TRBV6-5; D not certain. Germline values: CDR1 MNHEY, CDR2 SVGAGI. Between the trimmed V and J ends, which lost 7 bases and 3 bases, there was a span of 16 bases. There are 15 residues in the CDR3. CDR3 region: CASTPGWGNNQPQHF. CDR3 nucleotides: TGTGCCAGCACCCCGGGATGGGGTAACAATCAGCCCCAGCATTTT.

The J gene is TRBJ1-4, the V gene TRBV18; TRBD1 might be the D (6 bases). Per germline, CDR1 KGHSH and CDR2 LQKENI. This CDR3 contains 15 residues. Trimming took off 2 bases at V and 8 bases at J, with 15 bases between the two ends. The CDR3, as DNA: TGTGCCAGCTCACCAGGGTCGGAAAGGGGGGAAAAACTGTTTTTT. Its protein is CASSPGSERGEKLFF.

The V and J genes are TRBV7-9 and TRBJ2-5; TRBD1 agrees at 7 bases. The CDR3 has 16 amino acids. Germline V gene lookup returns CDR1 SEHNR and CDR2 FQNEAQ (reference sequence). With V trimmed by 4 bases and J by 5 bases, 13 bases remained unmatched. CDR3 residues: CASSYLFRQGKETQYF. CDR3 DNA sequence: TGTGCCAGCAGCTATCTCTTCCGACAGGGAAAGGAGACCCAGTACTTC.

J is TRBJ2-5 and V is TRBV11-2; the match to TRBD2 covers 9 bases. Germline lookup yields CDR1 SGHAT and CDR2 FQNNGV. V was pared by 3 bases and J by 2 bases, with 10 bases of the junction left unmatched. The CDR3 is 17 amino acids. CDR3 region: CASSFGASAGGQETQYF. In nucleotides, the CDR3 is TGTGCCAGCAGCTTCGGGGCTAGCGCGGGGGGGCAAGAGACCCAGTACTTC. The variable domain in full, completed from reference TRBV11-2 and TRBJ2-5, reads EAGVAQSPRYKIIEKRQSVAFWCNPISGHATLYWYQQILGQGPKLLIQFQNNGVVDDSQLPKDRFSAERLKGVDSTLKIQPAKLEDSAVYLCASSFGASAGGQETQYFGPGTRLLVL.

This clone was detected a few times. The gene calls are TRBV6-5 and TRBJ2-2; 10 bases agree with TRBD2. Germline V gene sequence: CDR1 MNHEY, CDR2 SVGAGI. The CDR3 totals 15 residues. The J segment lost 6 bases and the V segment lost 5 bases, leaving 6 bases of the junction unmatched. The CDR3 DNA follows: TGTGCCAGCAGTCAAACTAGCGGGATGTCCGGGGAGCTGTTTTTT. This sequence encodes CASSQTSGMSGELFF.

This sequence joins TRBV19 and TRBJ2-1, with D possibly TRBD1 on 5 matching bases. Germline lookup yields CDR1 LNHDA and CDR2 SQIVND (reference sequence). Trimming stripped 2 bases from V and 3 bases from J, with 11 bases between. The CDR3 has 15 amino acids. Here the CDR3 DNA reads TGTGCCAGTAGTATATGGGGCGCGAGCTACAATGAGCAGTTCTTC. This translates into CASSIWGASYNEQFF. Full variable domain (outside the CDR3, taken from reference TRBV19 and TRBJ2-1): DGGITQSPKYLFRKEGQNVTLSCEQNLNHDAMYWYRQDPGQGLRLIYYSQIVNDFQKGDIAEGYSVSREKKESFPLTVTSAQKNPTAFYLCASSIWGASYNEQFFGPGTRLTVL.

The V call is TRBV24-1, the J call TRBJ2-7; maybe TRBD1 (5 bases). V gave up 1 base and J gave up 3 bases, with 12 bases separating them. Germline V lookup: CDR1 KGHDR, CDR2 SFDVKD. The CDR3 totals 15 residues. CDR3 in amino acids: CATSDLTQGYYEQYF. The CDR3 DNA reads TGTGCCACCAGTGATTTAACTCAGGGATACTACGAGCAGTACTTC.

The genes are TRBV5-5 and TRBJ2-2; TRBD1 matches 10 bases. The junction had 4 bases not matched to a gene; V was cut back by 3 bases and J by 2 bases. This CDR3 is built from 16 residues. The germline gives CDR1 SGHKS, CDR2 YYEKEE (reference sequence). The CDR3 loop reads CASSYGTGANTGELFF. The CDR3 nucleotides read TGTGCCAGCAGCTATGGGACAGGGGCCAACACCGGGGAGCTGTTTTTT. Variable domain in full (rest from reference TRBV5-5 and TRBJ2-2): DAGVTQSPTHLIKTRGQQVTLRCSPISGHKSVSWYQQVLGQGPQFIFQYYEKEERGRGNFPDRFSARQFPNYSSELNVNALLLGDSALYLCASSYGTGANTGELFFGEGSRLTVL.